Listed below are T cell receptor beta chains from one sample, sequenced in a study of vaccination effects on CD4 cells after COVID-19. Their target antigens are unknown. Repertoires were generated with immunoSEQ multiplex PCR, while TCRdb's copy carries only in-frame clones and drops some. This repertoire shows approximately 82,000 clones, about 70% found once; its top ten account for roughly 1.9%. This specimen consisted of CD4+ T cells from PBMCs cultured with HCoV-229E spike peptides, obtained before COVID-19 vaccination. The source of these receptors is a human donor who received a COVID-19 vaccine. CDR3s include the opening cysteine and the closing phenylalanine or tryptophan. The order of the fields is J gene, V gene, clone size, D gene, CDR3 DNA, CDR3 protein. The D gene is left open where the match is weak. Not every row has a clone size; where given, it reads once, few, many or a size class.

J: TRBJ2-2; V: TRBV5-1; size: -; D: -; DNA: TGCGCCAGCAGCTTTGGTAGAAAAAACGGGGAGCTGTTTTTT; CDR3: CASSFGRKNGELFF
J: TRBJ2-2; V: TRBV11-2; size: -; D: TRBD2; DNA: TGTGCCAGCAGCCAATACCTAGCGGGGGCAGGGGGCGGGGAGCTGTTTTTT; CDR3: CASSQYLAGAGGGELFF
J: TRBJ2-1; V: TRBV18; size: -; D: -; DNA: TGTGCCAGCTCACCGTATTCCAGAGAGCAGTTCTTC; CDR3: CASSPYSREQFF
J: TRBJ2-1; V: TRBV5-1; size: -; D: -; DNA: TGCGCCAGCAGCGAGGGGGGGTACGACAATGAGCAGTTCTTC; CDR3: CASSEGGYDNEQFF
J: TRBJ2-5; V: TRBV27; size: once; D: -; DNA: TGTGCCAGCAGTCCGTCAACAGGGATGGGAGAGACCCAGTACTTC; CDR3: CASSPSTGMGETQYF
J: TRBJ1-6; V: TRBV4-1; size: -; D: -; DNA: TGCGCCAGCGGAACACCGGGACCCCGAAATTCACCCCTCCACTTT; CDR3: CASGTPGPRNSPLHF
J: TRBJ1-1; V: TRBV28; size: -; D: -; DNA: TGTGCCAGCAGATCGAACACTGAAGCTTTCTTT; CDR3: CASRSNTEAFF
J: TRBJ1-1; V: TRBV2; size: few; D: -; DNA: TGTGCCAGCAGTGAGTGGGTCTTGGTGAACACTGAAGCTTTCTTT; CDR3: CASSEWVLVNTEAFF
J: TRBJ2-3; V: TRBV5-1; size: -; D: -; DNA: TGCGCCAGCAGCTTGGGACAGGTGACCGATACGCAGTATTTT; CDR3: CASSLGQVTDTQYF
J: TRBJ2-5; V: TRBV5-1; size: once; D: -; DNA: TGCGCCAGCAGCTTGGACAGGTACCAAGAGACCCAGTACTTC; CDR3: CASSLDRYQETQYF
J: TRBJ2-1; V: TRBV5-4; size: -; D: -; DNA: TGTGCCAGCAGCCAAAAGGACGGGTCCCAGAGGCAGTTCTTC; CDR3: CASSQKDGSQRQFF
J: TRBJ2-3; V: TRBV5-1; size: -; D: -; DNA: TGCGCCAGCAGCTTTGGGCCCGGCACAGATACGCAGTATTTT; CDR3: CASSFGPGTDTQYF
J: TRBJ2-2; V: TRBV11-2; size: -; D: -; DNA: TGTGCCAGCAGCTTATCGGGGACCGGGGAGCTGTTTTTT; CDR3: CASSLSGTGELFF
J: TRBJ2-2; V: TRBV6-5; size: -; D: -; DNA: TGTGCCAGCAGACTAGGGGCAGCTAACACCGGGGAGCTGTTTTTT; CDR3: CASRLGAANTGELFF
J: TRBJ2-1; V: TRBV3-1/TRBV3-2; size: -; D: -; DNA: TGTGCCAGCAGACTAGGGCGGAATGAGCAGTTCTTC; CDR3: CASRLGRNEQFF
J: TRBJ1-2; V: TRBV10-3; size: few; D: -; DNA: TGTGCCATCAGTGACACCCGCTATGGCTACACCTTC; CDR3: CAISDTRYGYTF
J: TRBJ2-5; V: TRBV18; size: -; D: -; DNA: TGTGCCAGCTCACCGTCACAGGGAGGGGAGACCCAGTACTTC; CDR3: CASSPSQGGETQYF
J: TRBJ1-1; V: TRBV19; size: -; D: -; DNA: TGTGCCAGTAGTGCAGGGTACACTGAAGCTTTCTTT; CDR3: CASSAGYTEAFF
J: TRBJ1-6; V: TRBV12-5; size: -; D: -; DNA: TGTGCTAGTGGTTTGGGCTTTCGCCGCTCCTATAATTCACCCCTCCACTTT; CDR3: CASGLGFRRSYNSPLHF
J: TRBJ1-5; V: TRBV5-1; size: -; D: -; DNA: TGCGCCAGCAGCTTGTCCATAAATCAGCCCCAGCATTTT; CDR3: CASSLSINQPQHF
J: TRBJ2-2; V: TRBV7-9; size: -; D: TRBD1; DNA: TGTGCCAGCAGCCTTCAGGGGGCGGCCGGGGAGCTGTTTTTT; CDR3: CASSLQGAAGELFF
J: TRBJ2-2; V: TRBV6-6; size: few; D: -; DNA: TGTGCCAGCAGTTACGATCGCGGTGCGATTGGGGAGCTGTTTTTT; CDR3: CASSYDRGAIGELFF
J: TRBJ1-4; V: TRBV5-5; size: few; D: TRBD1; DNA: TGTGCCAGCAGCACCGGGACAGGGAACGAAAAACTGTTTTTT; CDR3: CASSTGTGNEKLFF
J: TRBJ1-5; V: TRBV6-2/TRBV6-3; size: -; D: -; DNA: TGTGCCAGCAGTTACTCGATAGGACCAAGCAATCAGCCCCAGCATTTT; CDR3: CASSYSIGPSNQPQHF
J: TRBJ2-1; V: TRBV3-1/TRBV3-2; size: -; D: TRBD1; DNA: TGTGCCAGCAGCCAAGATACTTGGACAGGGATGTACAATGAGCAGTTCTTC; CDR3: CASSQDTWTGMYNEQFF
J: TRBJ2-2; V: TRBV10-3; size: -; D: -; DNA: TGTGCCATCAGTGATTGGGGAAGGGGCAACACCGGGGAGCTGTTTTTT; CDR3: CAISDWGRGNTGELFF
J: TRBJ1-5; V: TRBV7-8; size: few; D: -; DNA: TGTGCCAGCAGCTTATGGTCAGGGGCTGGCGGCAATCAGCCCCAGCATTTT; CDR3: CASSLWSGAGGNQPQHF
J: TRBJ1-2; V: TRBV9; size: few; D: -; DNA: TGTGCCACCAACAGGGACGGGCGATATTATGGCTACACCTTC; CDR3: CATNRDGRYYGYTF
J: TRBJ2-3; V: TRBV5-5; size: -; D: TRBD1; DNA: TGTGCCTCAATGGTACAGGGGAGAGATACGCAGTATTTT; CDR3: CASMVQGRDTQYF
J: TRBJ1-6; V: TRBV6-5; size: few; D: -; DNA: TGTGCCAGCACCGCCGGGCCCTATAATTCACCCCTCCACTTT; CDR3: CASTAGPYNSPLHF
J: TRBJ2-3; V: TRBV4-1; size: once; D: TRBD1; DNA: TGCGCCAGCAGCCTGCGGACAGGGGATACGCAGTATTTT; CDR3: CASSLRTGDTQYF
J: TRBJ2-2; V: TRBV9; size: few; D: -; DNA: TGTGCCAGCAGCGAGGAGGTTGCGGAGCGGGAGCTGTTTTTT; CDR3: CASSEEVAERELFF
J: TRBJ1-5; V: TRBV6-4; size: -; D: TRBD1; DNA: TGTGCCAGCAGTTCGACAGGGAATAATCAGCCCCAGCATTTT; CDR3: CASSSTGNNQPQHF
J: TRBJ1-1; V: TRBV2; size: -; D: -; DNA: TGTGCCAGCAGAGCCTTGACTGAAGCTTTCTTT; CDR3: CASRALTEAFF